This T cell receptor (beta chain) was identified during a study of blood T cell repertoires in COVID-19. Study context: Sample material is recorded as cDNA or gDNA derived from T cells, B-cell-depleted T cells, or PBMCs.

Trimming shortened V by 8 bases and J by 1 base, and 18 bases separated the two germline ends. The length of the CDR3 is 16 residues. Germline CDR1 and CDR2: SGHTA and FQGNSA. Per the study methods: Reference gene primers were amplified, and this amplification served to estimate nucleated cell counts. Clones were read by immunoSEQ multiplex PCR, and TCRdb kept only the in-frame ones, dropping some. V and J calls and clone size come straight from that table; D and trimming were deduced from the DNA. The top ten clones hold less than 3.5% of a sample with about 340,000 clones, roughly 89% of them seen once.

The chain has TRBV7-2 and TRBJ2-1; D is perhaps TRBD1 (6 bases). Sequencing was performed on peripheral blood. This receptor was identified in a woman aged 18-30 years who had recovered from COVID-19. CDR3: CASRNRGKGSYNEQFF. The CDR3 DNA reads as TGTGCCAGCCGAAATAGGGGGAAGGGTTCCTACAATGAGCAGTTCTTC.